This T cell receptor (beta chain) is drawn from a study of technical replicates of blood from a handful of donors. Generated by immunoSEQ multiplex PCR, the TCRdb table keeps only in-frame clones and is missing some. The data show under 100,000 clones, with 90% to 97% seen just once and over 0.2% held by the top ten. This clone has more than one count but fewer than ten. Sequencing was performed on T cells isolated from PBMCs. This receptor was identified in a human donor in good health.

CDR3 nucleotides: TGCGCCAGCAGCCAAGATCGGGGCCTGAAGCGGGAGCCTCCCTACGAGCAGTACTTC. Protein product: CASSQDRGLKREPPYEQYF. V is TRBV4-1 and J is TRBJ2-7; 8 nucleotides agree with TRBD2. The CDR3 consists of 19 residues. CDR1 is MGHRA and CDR2 is YSYEKL in the germline V gene. With 0 bases clipped from V and 2 bases from J, the junction kept 15 bases outside the gene matches.